This TCR beta chain comes out of a study of beta chain features in type 1 diabetes. Study-wide context: Patients looked much like healthy donors when it came to age, gender and cell yields. All samples yielded roughly 100,000,000 examined sorted cells.

The study reverse transcribed the entire isolated RNA, so it sequenced expressed TCRB transcripts. TCRdb keeps only in-frame clones here, not all; method: immunoSEQ multiplex PCR. The sample records approximately 300,000 clones, approximately 10% being singletons. Germline assignment: CDR1 ENHRY and CDR2 SYGVKD. The CDR3 loop spans 13 amino acids. Trimming at V came to 10 bases and at J to 7 bases, leaving 7 bases not matched to a gene. The sequence was collected from a woman aged 25 to 45 in good health. The chain employs TRBV10-3 and TRBJ2-7; 13 bases are shared with TRBD2. Sequencing was done on a sample of naive CD4+ T cells from blood. The CDR3 reads CATGLAGVGEQYF. In DNA form, the CDR3 reads TGTGCCACCGGACTAGCGGGAGTGGGGGAGCAGTACTTC.